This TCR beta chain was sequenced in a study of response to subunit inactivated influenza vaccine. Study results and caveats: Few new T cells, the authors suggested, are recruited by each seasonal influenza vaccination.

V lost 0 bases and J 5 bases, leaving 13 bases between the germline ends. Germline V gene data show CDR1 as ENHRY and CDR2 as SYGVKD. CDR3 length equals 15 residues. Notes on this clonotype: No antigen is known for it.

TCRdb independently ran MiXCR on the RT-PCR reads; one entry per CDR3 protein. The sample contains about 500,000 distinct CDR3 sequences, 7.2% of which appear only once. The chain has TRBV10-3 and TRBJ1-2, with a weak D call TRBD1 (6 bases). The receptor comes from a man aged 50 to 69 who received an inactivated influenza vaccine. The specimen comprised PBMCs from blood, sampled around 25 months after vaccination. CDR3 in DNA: TGTGCCATCAGTGAGTCAGTGGGGGCTGGATATGGCTACACCTTC. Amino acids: CAISESVGAGYGYTF.